This TCR beta chain was sequenced for a study of long-term antiretroviral therapy in people with HIV. A word on this clone: Its antigen is unknown.

General observations from the study: All blood samples came from the years 2004 to 2017, possibly under older ART regimens.

The CDR3 contains 14 residues. V lost 0 bases to trimming and J lost 4 bases; unmatched junction nucleotides: 3. In germline, CDR1 is GTSNPN, CDR2 SVGIG (reference sequence). At the survey level, the v3.0 immunoSEQ assay was run. Sequencing aimed to cover 40,000-50,000 T-cell genomes per sample. This table comes from immunoSEQ multiplex PCR, and its TCRdb copy is limited to in-frame clones, with some not included. The table records some 16,000 clones, approximately 80% of them present only once. The clonotype was recovered from a young man with HIV. The sample consisted of unsorted PBMCs, taken 0.1 years before starting antiretroviral therapy. The gene calls are TRBV30 and TRBJ1-5; TRBD1 matches at 7 bases. The CDR3 reads CAWSVGQANQPQHF. CDR3 nucleotide sequence: TGTGCCTGGAGTGTAGGACAGGCGAATCAGCCCCAGCATTTT.